Each of the 24 T cell receptor beta chains below was sequenced from the same sample in a study of T cells after yellow fever vaccination. One entry per CDR3 protein, called by TCRdb with MiXCR from the 5' RACE reads. The sample shows hundreds of thousands of distinct CDR3 sequences, approximately 10% of them seen only once. The sequencing here drew on PBMCs, taken on the day of the first yellow fever vaccination. All receptors come from a man aged 18 to 35 who received the YFV17D yellow fever vaccine.

This clonotype appeared a few times. This chain connects TRBV12-3 or TRBV12-4 to TRBJ1-1, with 7 bases aligning to TRBD1. The CDR3 spans 14 residues. V shed 3 bases, J shed 11 bases, and the junction held 12 bases outside the gene matches. DNA for the CDR3: TGTGCCAGCAGTTTGAATGAGGCAGGGGGGGCGGCTTTCTTT. This codes for CASSLNEAGGAAFF.

V usage is TRBV9 and J usage is TRBJ1-3; no firm D call. V lost 7 bases, J lost 0 bases, and 14 bases lay in between. Germline values: CDR1 SGDLS, CDR2 YYNGEE. This CDR3 has 15 residues. The CDR3 sequence is CASSDSTTSGNTIYF. The CDR3 DNA is TGTGCCAGCTCGGACTCCACTACCTCTGGAAACACCATATATTTT.

There are a few counts of this clonotype. The CDR3 DNA follows: TGCGCCAGCAGCTGGACAGCCCAAAATGAAAAACTGTTTTTT. Residues: CASSWTAQNEKLFF. The chain uses TRBV4-1 and TRBJ1-4; TRBD1 might be the D (6 bases). The germline V and J ends were trimmed by 5 bases and 5 bases, with 12 bases remaining between them. CDR3 length equals 14 residues. CDR1 and CDR2 from the germline V gene are MGHRA and YSYEKL.

There are many counts of this clonotype. This rearrangement joins TRBV6-6 to TRBJ2-4; D could derive from TRBD1 or TRBD2 (5 bases each). V was cut by 5 bases and J by 9 bases, with 11 bases left in between. The CDR3 consists of 12 residues. The germline CDR1 and CDR2 sequences are MNHNY and SVGAGI (reference sequence). Here the CDR3 reads CASSPGTGIQYF. The CDR3 DNA reads TGTGCCAGCAGTCCCGGGACGGGCATTCAGTACTTC.

The table lists this clonotype with many counts. The V and J genes are TRBV12-3 or TRBV12-4 and TRBJ1-6; no clear D. Trimming removed 3 bases at V and 7 bases at J, with 10 bases between. This CDR3 is 14 amino acids long. CDR3 region: CASSFREGNSPLHF. Here the CDR3 DNA reads TGTGCCAGCAGTTTTAGGGAGGGAAATTCACCCCTCCACTTT.

The chain combines TRBV10-3 with TRBJ1-5; D might be TRBD1 (5 bases). CDR1 and CDR2 (germline): ENHRY, SYGVKD. Trimming removed 3 bases at V and 6 bases at J, with 12 bases between. This CDR3 has 14 residues. This CDR3 is CAISDSRGSQPQHF. The CDR3 region has the DNA TGTGCCATCAGTGACTCCCGGGGGAGTCAGCCCCAGCATTTT.

This clonotype has only a few counts. The V gene is TRBV4-3, the J gene TRBJ2-3; D possibly corresponds to TRBD1 (6 bases). The V end was cut by 2 bases, the J end by 5 bases, with 14 bases between. The CDR3 loop spans 15 amino acids. CDR1 and CDR2 (germline): LGHNA, YSLEER. CDR3 sequence (DNA): TGCGCCAGCAGCCAAACAGGGAAGAAGGGAGATACGCAGTATTTT. This codes for CASSQTGKKGDTQYF.

This clonotype was recorded a few times. The chain employs TRBV14 and TRBJ1-5; 7 positions agree with TRBD1. V lost 6 bases, J lost 4 bases, and 18 bases stayed unmatched. CDR3 length: 18 residues. Germline V gene sequence: CDR1 SGHDN, CDR2 FVKESK. CDR3 nucleotides: TGTGCCAGCAGAAAAGGGGGACAGAAACTTTTGAGGAATCAGCCCCAGCATTTT. Residues: CASRKGGQKLLRNQPQHF.

The chain joins TRBV5-4 to TRBJ1-2, with D possibly matching TRBD1 (6 bases). With 0 bases removed from V and 2 bases from J, the gap between germline ends came to 8 bases. Germline CDR1 is SGHNT and CDR2 is YYREEE (reference sequence). CDR3 size: 14 residues. For the CDR3, the DNA is TGTGCCAGCAGCTTGGCCGGACAGAACTATGGCTACACCTTC. Translation gives CASSLAGQNYGYTF.

This clonotype was observed at least ten times. The chain combines TRBV29-1 with TRBJ2-5; 10 bases fit TRBD2. The CDR3 sequence is 14 residues long. Trimming removed 4 bases from V and 4 bases from J; junction bases left unmatched: 6. Germline V gives CDR1 SQVTM, CDR2 ANQGSEA. CDR3 DNA: TGCAGCGTTGCTGTACTAGCGGGGCGAGAGACCCAGTACTTC. Encoded protein: CSVAVLAGRETQYF.

The CDR3 loop reads CASSLGGGLGEQYF. CDR3 DNA sequence: TGTGCCAGCAGTTTAGGGGGGGGCTTGGGCGAGCAGTACTTC. The V gene is TRBV27, the J gene TRBJ2-7, with D possibly TRBD2 on 7 matching bases. With 2 bases removed from V and 6 bases from J, the gap between germline ends came to 14 bases. The CDR3 length is 14 residues. Germline V CDR1 and CDR2: MNHEY, SMNVEV (reference sequence).

This chain links TRBV4-3 with TRBJ1-6, with unresolved D. V lost 3 bases and J lost 8, with 8 bases in between. Germline CDR1 is LGHNA and CDR2 is YSLEER. This CDR3 contains 13 residues. In DNA form, the CDR3 reads TGCGCCAGCAGCCAGATCGGGGATTCACCCCTCCACTTT. Translated, it gives CASSQIGDSPLHF.

The chain couples TRBV19 to TRBJ1-1; TRBD1 is a possible D gene (6 bases). The CDR3 is made up of 13 amino acids. V was clipped by 6 bases and J by 3 bases, with 11 bases between them. Germline CDR1 is LNHDA and CDR2 is SQIVND (reference sequence). CDR3 region: CASRLDSYTEAFF. The CDR3 DNA is TGTGCCAGTAGATTGGACAGCTACACTGAAGCTTTCTTT.

The rearrangement uses TRBV6-1 and TRBJ2-5; tentatively, D is TRBD2 (6 bases). CDR3 length: 15 residues. V gave up 8 bases and J gave up 8 bases, with 24 bases separating them. Germline CDR1 MNHNS, CDR2 SASEGT. CDR3 loop: CASLSTRWGVRTQYF. For the CDR3, the DNA is TGTGCCAGCCTCAGTACCCGATGGGGGGTGCGTACCCAGTACTTC.

The chain links TRBV20-1 to TRBJ2-3, with 8 nucleotides matching TRBD2. Germline V gene lookup returns CDR1 DFQATT and CDR2 SNEGSKA (reference sequence). The CDR3 runs 16 residues. V trimming: 3 bases; J trimming: 6 bases; junction bases outside the gene matches: 14. The CDR3 coding sequence is TGCAGTGCTAGTACCGGAGCGGGGGAAGTTCCGGATACGCAGTATTTT. This encodes CSASTGAGEVPDTQYF.

In this sample, this clonotype turned up a few times. The genes are TRBV5-1 and TRBJ2-3; TRBD2 matches 13 bases. This CDR3 has 16 amino acids. J gave up 9 bases and V 5 bases, and 12 bases lay outside the gene matches. Germline CDR1 SGHRS, CDR2 YFSETQ. The CDR3 nucleotides read TGCGCCAGCAGGGGAGCGACTAGCGGGGGGCTCGCCACGCAGTATTTT. It specifies CASRGATSGGLATQYF.

This clonotype occurred a few times. The J gene is TRBJ2-7, the V gene TRBV7-2; 8 bases map to TRBD2. The CDR3 covers 15 residues. The germline V gene has CDR1 SGHTA and CDR2 FQGNSA. V lost 3 bases to trimming and J lost 2 bases; unmatched junction nucleotides: 6. For the CDR3, the DNA is TGTGCCAGCAGCTTGGGCGGGGGGACGGCCTACGAGCAGTACTTC. Protein sequence: CASSLGGGTAYEQYF.

V is TRBV9 and J is TRBJ1-3; the D is unclear. The CDR3 has 14 residues. Trimming pared 3 bases from V and 4 bases from J, leaving 11 bases between. Germline CDR1 is SGDLS and CDR2 is YYNGEE. DNA of the CDR3: TGTGCCAGCAGCGCCCAGACGACAGGAAACACCATATATTTT. Protein product: CASSAQTTGNTIYF.

The chain couples TRBV7-2 to TRBJ2-2; 7 bases map to TRBD1. Germline loops: CDR1 SGHTA, CDR2 FQGNSA. The CDR3 totals 13 residues. V lost 5 bases to trimming and J lost 5 bases; unmatched junction nucleotides: 2. CDR3 coding DNA: TGTGCCAGCAGCGCGGACAGGACCGGGGAGCTGTTTTTT. Its translation: CASSADRTGELFF.

This clonotype was counted at least ten times. The chain recombines TRBV5-1 with TRBJ2-1; the match to TRBD1 covers 10 bases. The germline V gene has CDR1 SGHRS and CDR2 YFSETQ. V gave up 0 bases and J gave up 2 bases; unmatched junction bases: 5. The CDR3 sequence is 17 residues long. The CDR3 loop is CASSLVTGQGAYNEQFF. The CDR3, as DNA: TGCGCCAGCAGCTTGGTAACAGGACAGGGGGCCTACAATGAGCAGTTCTTC.

The sample holds a few counts of this clonotype. The J gene is TRBJ2-1, the V gene TRBV6-2 or TRBV6-3; D is perhaps TRBD1 (5 bases). CDR1 and CDR2 from the germline V gene are MNHEY and SVGEGT. The V end lost 0 bases, the J end lost 4 bases, and 13 bases lay between the germline ends. This CDR3 has 16 amino acids. CDR3 amino acids: CASSYSTEPPYNEQFF. The CDR3, as DNA: TGTGCCAGCAGTTACTCGACAGAGCCACCTTACAATGAGCAGTTCTTC.

CDR3 DNA: TGTGCCAGCAGTGATGGACAGGGTCGGGCTGAAGCTTTCTTT. As protein: CASSDGQGRAEAFF. This sequence joins TRBV25-1 and TRBJ1-1; TRBD1 agrees at 8 bases. Germline V gene lookup returns CDR1 MGHDK and CDR2 SYGVNS. Trimming removed 3 bases from V and 6 bases from J; junction bases left unmatched: 6. CDR3 length: 14 residues.

The genes are TRBV7-9 and TRBJ2-5; D is unclear. CDR3 length: 10 amino acids. Germline V lookup: CDR1 SEHNR, CDR2 FQNEAQ (reference sequence). Trimming pared 5 bases from V and 6 bases from J, leaving 4 bases between. The chain's CDR3 is CASSLKTQYF. The CDR3 region has the DNA TGTGCCAGCAGCCTCAAGACCCAGTACTTC.

The genes are TRBV6-2 or TRBV6-3 and TRBJ2-7; 7 positions agree with TRBD1. From germline, CDR1 is MNHEY and CDR2 SVGEGT. CDR3 size: 16 residues. With V trimmed by 0 bases and J by 2 bases, 7 bases remained unmatched. The CDR3 spells CASSYSSGTAAYEQYV. CDR3 in DNA: TGTGCCAGCAGTTACTCGTCCGGGACAGCCGCCTACGAGCAGTACGTC.